Listed here are 23 T cell receptor beta chains from one sample, sequenced in a study of OX40 agonist ivuxolimab in advanced cancers. Clones were read by immunoSEQ multiplex PCR, and TCRdb kept only the in-frame ones, dropping some. This sample has about 76,000 clones, with 85% found just once. The sample here was CD4+ or CD8+ T cells sorted from blood, taken in a trial of the OX40 agonist ivuxolimab. These receptors all stem from an adult with an advanced solid tumor such as melanoma, head and neck, liver or kidney cancer.

The rearrangement links TRBV7-9 to TRBJ1-4; TRBD1 is a possible D gene (6 bases). Germline V gene lookup returns CDR1 SEHNR and CDR2 FQNEAQ (reference sequence). V was trimmed by 5 bases and J by 0 bases, leaving 13 bases between them. The CDR3 length is 16 residues. The DNA of the CDR3 is TGTGCCAGCAGCCGGGGAGGGGGGTCAACTAATGAAAAACTGTTTTTT. Translating it yields CASSRGGGSTNEKLFF.

The chain recombines TRBV19 with TRBJ1-5; D is unresolved. This CDR3 is built from 16 residues. CDR1 LNHDA and CDR2 SQIVND come from the germline V gene (reference sequence). V gave up 0 bases and J gave up 9 bases, with 18 bases separating them. The CDR3: CASSIDSQRFFGPQHF. CDR3 DNA: TGTGCCAGTAGTATAGACAGTCAGCGGTTTTTTGGGCCCCAGCATTTT.

The genes are TRBV7-9 and TRBJ2-3; 15 bases align to TRBD2. CDR1 SEHNR and CDR2 FQNEAQ come from the germline V gene (reference sequence). The trim removed 2 bases at V and 5 bases at J, leaving 11 bases unmatched. CDR3 size: 19 residues. CDR3 sequence: CASSLRRGLAGGKKDTQYF. Written as DNA, the CDR3 is TGTGCCAGCAGCTTAAGGCGCGGACTAGCGGGGGGGAAGAAAGATACGCAGTATTTT.

V gene TRBV5-6 combines with J gene TRBJ2-1; the match to TRBD2 covers 9 bases. Unmatched junction bases numbered 6, after V lost 3 bases and J lost 8 bases. The length of the CDR3 is 14 residues. The germline gives CDR1 SGHDT, CDR2 YYEEEE. DNA of the CDR3: TGTGCCAGCAGCTACCCTTTAGCGGGGGATGAGCAGTTCTTC. It specifies CASSYPLAGDEQFF. Using reference TRBV5-6 and TRBJ2-1 for the parts outside the CDR3, the full variable domain is DAGVTQSPTHLIKTRGQQVTLRCSPKSGHDTVSWYQQALGQGPQFIFQYYEEEERQRGNFPDRFSGHQFPNYSSELNVNALLLGDSALYLCASSYPLAGDEQFFGPGTRLTVL.

J is TRBJ2-1 and V is TRBV9; D remains unclear. Germline V gene sequence: CDR1 SGDLS, CDR2 YYNGEE. V was clipped by 0 bases and J by 8 bases, with 18 bases between them. There are 16 residues in the CDR3. CDR3 bases: TGTGCCAGCAGCGTAGAAGGCTCTTCTGGCTCGCATGAGCAGTTCTTC. The encoded protein is CASSVEGSSGSHEQFF. Full variable domain (remainder filled in from reference TRBV9 and TRBJ2-1): DSGVTQTPKHLITATGQRVTLRCSPRSGDLSVYWYQQSLDQGLQFLIQYYNGEERAKGNILERFSAQQFPDLHSELNLSSLELGDSALYFCASSVEGSSGSHEQFFGPGTRLTVL.

The genes are TRBV19 and TRBJ1-2, with a possible D match to TRBD1 (5 bases). The ends were cut back, 6 bases at V and 4 bases at J, with 24 bases in the middle. The germline V gene encodes CDR1 LNHDA and CDR2 SQIVND (reference sequence). The CDR3 runs to 17 residues. The CDR3 DNA follows: TGTGCCAGTAGCCGAAACCACAGGAATGAAGACCCCTATGGCTACACCTTC. Protein: CASSRNHRNEDPYGYTF.

V is TRBV7-2 and J is TRBJ1-2; 8 nucleotides agree with TRBD1. There are 16 residues in the CDR3. The V gene end was trimmed by 5 bases and the J gene end by 3 bases; junction bases not matched to a gene: 11. Germline V gene sequence: CDR1 SGHTA, CDR2 FQGNSA. This chain's CDR3 is CASSLDSGGPYYGYTF. Written as DNA, the CDR3 is TGTGCCAGCAGCCTGGACTCAGGGGGCCCGTACTATGGCTACACCTTC.

The chain combines TRBV7-2 with TRBJ2-1; D uncertain. CDR3 length: 13 residues. Trimming stripped 2 bases from V and 4 bases from J, with 6 bases between. CDR1 SGHTA and CDR2 FQGNSA come from the germline V gene. In DNA form, the CDR3 reads TGTGCCAGCAGCTTACTCGGTTACAATGAGCAGTTCTTC. This sequence encodes CASSLLGYNEQFF. The full variable domain, with the rest looked up from reference TRBV7-2 and TRBJ2-1, is GAGVSQSPSNKVTEKGKDVELRCDPISGHTALYWYRQSLGQGLEFLIYFQGNSAPDKSGLPSDRFSAERTGGSVSTLTIQRTQQEDSAVYLCASSLLGYNEQFFGPGTRLTVL.

V gene TRBV5-4 combines with J gene TRBJ2-1, with D maybe TRBD2 (7 bases). V lost 0 bases to trimming and J lost 4 bases, with 17 bases between them. This CDR3 comprises 17 residues. Germline V gene lookup returns CDR1 SGHNT and CDR2 YYREEE (reference sequence). CDR3 DNA: TGTGCCAGCAGCTTGGACGGGGGGCACTTTCATTACAATGAGCAGTTCTTC. It yields the protein CASSLDGGHFHYNEQFF.

The chain links TRBV5-1 to TRBJ2-7, with 9 bases lining up with TRBD2. The CDR3 is made up of 15 amino acids. V lost 0 bases to trimming and J lost 0 bases; unmatched junction nucleotides: 1. Germline CDR1 reads SGHRS; CDR2 reads YFSETQ. Written as DNA, the CDR3 is TGCGCCAGCAGCTTGGTACTAGCGGGCTCCTACGAGCAGTACTTC. Residues: CASSLVLAGSYEQYF.

This chain uses TRBV15 with TRBJ1-4; TRBD1 is a possible D gene (5 bases). Trimming took 2 bases from V and 3 from J, leaving 7 bases between them. Germline V CDR1 and CDR2: LNHNV, YYDKDF (reference sequence). The CDR3 is 14 amino acids. The CDR3 nucleotides read TGTGCCACCAGCAGAAAGGGGTCTAATGAAAAACTGTTTTTT. It translates to CATSRKGSNEKLFF.

The chain is built from TRBV5-6 and TRBJ1-6; maybe TRBD1 (5 bases). Trimming stripped 1 base from V and 10 bases from J, with 6 bases between. This CDR3 has 12 residues. Germline lookup yields CDR1 SGHDT and CDR2 YYEEEE. In DNA, the CDR3 is TGTGCCAGCAGCTTGCGGGACTCACCCCTCCACTTT. This gives the protein CASSLRDSPLHF.

J is TRBJ1-1 and V is TRBV7-9; 8 bases match TRBD1. V shed 5 bases, J shed 4 bases, and the junction held 6 bases outside the gene matches. The CDR3 contains 14 residues. CDR1 and CDR2 from the germline V gene are SEHNR and FQNEAQ (reference sequence). The CDR3 bases are TGTGCCAGCAGCCCCACAGGGGGTTTCACTGAAGCTTTCTTT. It codes for CASSPTGGFTEAFF.

This clone has just one count. The J gene is TRBJ1-2, the V gene TRBV6-1; 9 bases are a match to TRBD1. J gave up 9 bases and V 4 bases, and 3 bases lay outside the gene matches. The CDR3 extends over 12 amino acids. Germline CDR1 reads MNHNS; CDR2 reads SASEGT. CDR3 region: CASSVGQGSYTF. The CDR3 DNA reads TGTGCCAGCAGTGTGGGACAGGGTAGCTACACCTTC.

This chain's CDR3 is CASSLTGSQGYGYTF. In DNA, the CDR3 is TGTGCCAGCAGCTTAACGGGGTCACAGGGCTATGGCTACACCTTC. The chain combines TRBV7-3 with TRBJ1-2; tentative D call: TRBD1 (6 bases). Germline values: CDR1 SGHTA, CDR2 FQGTGA. The CDR3 contains 15 residues. Trimming shortened V by 0 bases and J by 4 bases, and 12 bases separated the two germline ends.

V and J are TRBV28 and TRBJ1-4; 10 nucleotides agree with TRBD1. This CDR3 has 15 residues. V trimming: 5 bases; J trimming: 5 bases; junction bases outside the gene matches: 5. Germline-derived CDR1 and CDR2 are MDHEN and SYDVKM. CDR3 protein: CASSTPTGGNEKLFF. In nucleotides, the CDR3 is TGTGCCAGCAGTACCCCGACAGGGGGCAATGAAAAACTGTTTTTT.

The rearrangement joins TRBV4-1 to TRBJ1-1; weak D call: TRBD1 (5 bases). V lost 2 bases and J lost 1, with 23 bases in between. Germline V gene data show CDR1 as MGHRA and CDR2 as YSYEKL. The CDR3 loop spans 19 amino acids. For the CDR3, the DNA is TGCGCCAGCAGCCAACACAGCCCCCGGGGAGGGGCCTCGAACACTGAAGCTTTCTTT. This sequence encodes CASSQHSPRGGASNTEAFF.

This clone was recorded only once. The chain joins TRBV20-1 to TRBJ2-7; no clear D gene. Germline CDR1 and CDR2: DFQATT and SNEGSKA (reference sequence). The CDR3 length is 11 residues. The ends were cut back, 3 bases at V and 1 base at J, with 4 bases in the middle. CDR3 in amino acids: CSASLSYEQYF. The DNA for the CDR3 is TGCAGTGCTAGTCTATCCTACGAGCAGTACTTC.

The J gene is TRBJ2-5, the V gene TRBV5-6; tentative D call: TRBD2 (5 bases). Trimming stripped 4 bases from V and 2 bases from J, with 15 bases between. Germline V gene sequence: CDR1 SGHDT, CDR2 YYEEEE. The CDR3 length is 15 residues. In nucleotides, the CDR3 is TGTGCCAGCAGCCAACTTGTGACGGGGCAAGAGACCCAGTACTTC. Its protein product is CASSQLVTGQETQYF.

This clone came up a few times. In nucleotides, the CDR3 is TGTGCCAGCAGCTTGGGGTCGCTTTTTTGGGGTTATGAGCAGTTCTTC. As protein: CASSLGSLFWGYEQFF. The chain is built from TRBV5-4 and TRBJ2-1; D is unclear. The germline V gene has CDR1 SGHNT and CDR2 YYREEE (reference sequence). V was trimmed by 0 bases and J by 8 bases, leaving 18 bases between them. CDR3 length: 16 residues.

This chain uses TRBV11-3 with TRBJ2-5; 13 bases are shared with TRBD2. The ends lost 3 bases at V and 8 bases at J; junction bases unmatched: 6. The V gene's germline CDR1 is SGHNT and CDR2 YENEEA. The CDR3 is made up of 15 amino acids. The DNA of the CDR3 is TGTGCCAGCAGCTTTCCGGGACTAGCGGGACAAACCCAGTACTTC. The encoded protein is CASSFPGLAGQTQYF.

V usage is TRBV6-7 and J usage is TRBJ1-1; no definite D call. TRBV6-7 is an ORF for which the function is uncertain. The CDR3 spans 13 residues. With 4 bases removed from V and 5 bases from J, the gap between germline ends came to 11 bases. This CDR3 reads CASSLLGITEAFF. CDR3 bases: TGTGCCAGCAGTTTGTTGGGTATTACTGAAGCTTTCTTT.

This clone was picked up a small number of times. V is TRBV7-9 and J is TRBJ1-2; the D gene is possibly TRBD1 (6 bases). Germline CDR1 is SEHNR and CDR2 is FQNEAQ (reference sequence). V lost 3 bases, J lost 8 bases, and 13 bases lay in between. The CDR3 runs to 13 residues. Here the CDR3 reads CASSLDTGTGYTF. The CDR3 nucleotides are TGTGCCAGCAGCTTGGACACAGGGACCGGCTACACCTTC. Combining the CDR3 with reference TRBV7-9 and TRBJ1-2 gives the whole variable domain DTGVSQNPRHKITKRGQNVTFRCDPISEHNRLYWYRQTLGQGPEFLTYFQNEAQLEKSRLLSDRFSAERPKGSFSTLEIQRTEQGDSAMYLCASSLDTGTGYTFGSGTRLTVV.